Given below is one TCR beta chain in context. The entry originates in a study of blood T cell repertoires in COVID-19. Here immunoSEQ multiplex PCR was the method, and the copy in TCRdb shows in-frame clones only, minus some. The sample includes about 68,000 clones, approximately 90% of them seen just once. With V trimmed by 3 bases and J by 6 bases, 9 bases remained unmatched. Germline V gene sequence: CDR1 MGHRA, CDR2 YSYEKL. The CDR3 covers 15 residues. Sequenced sample: peripheral blood. The TCR was taken from a man aged 25-40 years with acute or convalescent COVID-19. This chain uses TRBV4-1 with TRBJ2-7; 9 bases agree with TRBD2. CDR3 loop: CASSHEPGLASEQYF. For the CDR3, the DNA is TGCGCCAGCAGCCACGAACCGGGACTAGCATCCGAGCAGTACTTC.